The 6 T cell receptor beta chains below were found in one sample sequenced in a study of T cell repertoires in cytomegalovirus infection. Each CDR3 protein is one row after TCRdb ran MiXCR on the reads. The sample records around 290,000 distinct CDR3 sequences, 25% being singletons. Source material: PBMCs. Receptors originate from a human donor in good health (CMV status not recorded). Some clones in this sample may be carry-over from other donors' samples.

The CDR3 region is CASQRAQVFGEQYF. For the CDR3, the DNA is TGTGCCAGCCAAAGGGCACAGGTGTTCGGTGAGCAGTACTTC. The genes are TRBV2 and TRBJ2-7; weak D call: TRBD1 (5 bases). The V and J ends lost 8 bases and 7 bases respectively, with 21 bases between them. The CDR3 is 14 residues long. CDR1 and CDR2 from the germline V gene are SNHLY and FYNNEI.

This chain uses TRBV30 with TRBJ1-5; TRBD1 aligns across 10 bases. CDR3 size: 15 residues. Germline V gene lookup returns CDR1 GTSNPN and CDR2 SVGIG (reference sequence). V was clipped by 3 bases and J by 3 bases; unmatched bases: 5. CDR3 in amino acids: CAWSSGQGYNQPQHF. The DNA for the CDR3 is TGTGCCTGGAGCTCGGGACAGGGGTACAATCAGCCCCAGCATTTT.

This chain links TRBV20-1 with TRBJ2-3, with D possibly TRBD1 on 5 matching bases. Germline-derived CDR1 and CDR2 are DFQATT and SNEGSKA (reference sequence). V was cut by 7 bases and J by 2 bases, with 16 bases left in between. The CDR3 length is 14 residues. The DNA of the CDR3 is TGCAGTGGGGGCGAGGCTAAAACCACAGATACGCAGTATTTT. This encodes CSGGEAKTTDTQYF.

V and J are TRBV7-2 and TRBJ2-7; D may be TRBD1 (5 bases). The CDR3 runs to 14 residues. Germline CDR1 and CDR2: SGHTA and FQGNSA. V dropped 4 bases and J dropped 0 bases, with 10 bases sitting between them. The CDR3 reads CASSYRQISYEQYF. The CDR3 nucleotides are TGTGCCAGCAGCTACCGACAGATCTCCTACGAGCAGTACTTC.

This clonotype was detected many times. The V and J genes are TRBV6-2 or TRBV6-3 and TRBJ2-1; the match to TRBD2 covers 9 bases. Germline loops: CDR1 MNHEY, CDR2 SVGEGT. This CDR3 has 15 residues. Germline trimming cut 7 bases from V and 8 bases from J; bases unmatched to any gene: 12. The CDR3 sequence is CASNLEREAGDEQFF. In DNA, the CDR3 is TGTGCCAGCAACCTGGAGCGGGAGGCCGGGGATGAGCAGTTCTTC.

Regarding this clonotype: This is likely a read error, given that the CDR3 carries no conserved phenylalanine or tryptophan at its end. The genes are TRBV10-3 and TRBJ1-1, with D hard to call. Between the trimmed V and J ends, which lost 2 bases and 2 bases, there was a span of 3 bases. CDR3 size: 12 residues. Germline V CDR1 and CDR2: ENHRY, SYGVKD. The CDR3 sequence is CAISEGNTEAFS. The CDR3 DNA reads TGTGCCATCAGTGAGGGTAACACTGAAGCTTTCTCT.